Below are 29 T cell receptor beta chains sequenced from a single sample in a study of cytomegalovirus exposure and HLA in healthy donors. It was with 60 Vbeta and 13 Jbeta primers that the PCR ran. The data were produced by immunoSEQ multiplex PCR, yet TCRdb's version contains in-frame clones alone and is incomplete. Counted here are some 220,000 clones, roughly four fifths occurring once; the ten biggest clones make up more than 0.5%. Sequences were obtained from PBMCs. The receptors were sampled from a woman aged 40 to 49 in good health and CMV-seronegative.

This clone was counted only a few times. CDR3 in amino acids: CASRPQGASQPQHF. In DNA, the CDR3 is TGTGCCAGCAGACCACAGGGGGCAAGTCAGCCCCAGCATTTT. J is TRBJ1-5 and V is TRBV6-5; 9 nucleotides align to TRBD1. Germline CDR1 MNHEY, CDR2 SVGAGI. The CDR3 is 14 amino acids. V lost 6 bases to trimming and J lost 6 bases; unmatched junction nucleotides: 6.

The chain has TRBV11-2 and TRBJ1-2; TRBD1 is a possible D gene (6 bases). V dropped 5 bases and J dropped 8 bases, with 18 bases sitting between them. CDR1 and CDR2 from the germline V gene are SGHAT and FQNNGV. CDR3 length: 14 residues. The CDR3, as DNA: TGTGCCAGCAGCCAAACCGGGACATCCTTCGGCTACACCTTC. It encodes CASSQTGTSFGYTF.

This clone was seen a few times. The rearrangement joins TRBV2 to TRBJ1-1; no firm D call. The CDR3 consists of 13 residues. V was pared by 1 base and J by 11 bases, with 14 bases between. Germline-derived CDR1 and CDR2 are SNHLY and FYNNEI. The CDR3 loop reads CASSEDPRRMAFF. The CDR3 DNA follows: TGTGCCAGCAGTGAAGACCCTCGCAGGATGGCTTTCTTT. The full variable domain, in which reference TRBV2 and TRBJ1-1 provide the parts outside the CDR3, is EPEVTQTPSHQVTQMGQEVILRCVPISNHLYFYWYRQILGQKVEFLVSFYNNEISEKSEIFDDQFSVERPDGSNFTLKIRSTKLEDSAMYFCASSEDPRRMAFFGQGTRLTVV.

A single count supports this clone. The chain uses TRBV28 and TRBJ2-5, with TRBD1 matching 7 bases. The germline V gene encodes CDR1 MDHEN and CDR2 SYDVKM. This CDR3 is built from 14 residues. After removal of 5 bases from V and 5 bases from J, the junction contained 8 bases not matched to a gene. The CDR3 region is CASSPRTGWETQYF. The CDR3 nucleotides are TGTGCCAGCAGTCCGCGGACAGGTTGGGAGACCCAGTACTTC.

CDR3 in amino acids: CASSSTGNNYGYTF. The CDR3 coding sequence is TGTGCCAGCAGCTCCACAGGGAATAACTATGGCTACACCTTC. V usage is TRBV7-9 and J usage is TRBJ1-2, with a possible D match to TRBD1 (6 bases). Germline loops: CDR1 SEHNR, CDR2 FQNEAQ (reference sequence). V lost 4 bases to trimming and J lost 1 base, with 10 bases between them. The CDR3 runs to 14 residues.

The chain carries TRBV6-1 and TRBJ2-1, with 9 bases aligning to TRBD1. V shed 1 base and J 3 bases; nucleotides not matched to a gene: 4. From germline, CDR1 is MNHNS and CDR2 SASEGT. The CDR3 covers 16 residues. CDR3 sequence: CASSEGGTGFYNEQFF. The CDR3 nucleotides are TGTGCCAGCAGTGAAGGGGGGACAGGGTTCTACAATGAGCAGTTCTTC.

Here the CDR3 DNA reads TGTGCCAGCAGCGCTCCGACTGCCGAACTATCCAATGAGCAGTTCTTC. Protein product: CASSAPTAELSNEQFF. The rearrangement links TRBV7-6 to TRBJ2-1, with D unresolved. In germline, CDR1 is SGHVS, CDR2 FNYEAQ. The CDR3 runs to 16 residues. The germline V and J ends were trimmed by 5 bases and 6 bases, with 20 bases remaining between them.

V usage is TRBV9 and J usage is TRBJ2-2; 8 bases map to TRBD1. Trimming cost V 3 bases and J 3 bases; bases outside gene matches: 4. The CDR3 runs to 15 residues. Germline V gene data show CDR1 as SGDLS and CDR2 as YYNGEE. DNA of the CDR3: TGTGCCAGCAGCGAGACAGGGGATGACACCGGGGAGCTGTTTTTT. It encodes CASSETGDDTGELFF.

The chain carries TRBV30 and TRBJ2-2, with TRBD1 matching over 8 bases. The CDR3 extends over 14 amino acids. Germline V CDR1 and CDR2: GTSNPN, SVGIG (reference sequence). V lost 4 bases and J lost 2; bases outside the gene matches: 3. CDR3 nucleotide sequence: TGTGCCTGGAAGACAGGGGTTAACACCGGGGAGCTGTTTTTT. This translates into CAWKTGVNTGELFF.

This clone was observed a few times. The chain combines TRBV2 with TRBJ2-7; a weak D match, TRBD1 (5 bases). V gave up 6 bases and J gave up 5 bases, with 11 bases separating them. Germline-derived CDR1 and CDR2 are SNHLY and FYNNEI. The CDR3 extends over 12 amino acids. The CDR3 is CASSPGHHEQYF. In DNA, the CDR3 is TGTGCCAGCAGCCCCGGACATCACGAGCAGTACTTC.

This clone was observed a few times. The rearrangement joins TRBV5-4 to TRBJ2-2; maybe TRBD1 (6 bases). The length of the CDR3 is 15 residues. Germline CDR1 SGHNT, CDR2 YYREEE (reference sequence). Trimming took off 4 bases at V and 3 bases at J, with 13 bases between the two ends. The CDR3 is CASSLRGGYTGELFF. The CDR3 bases are TGTGCCAGCAGCCTCAGGGGCGGGTACACCGGGGAGCTGTTTTTT.

The chain uses TRBV5-1 and TRBJ1-1; D not resolved. Trimming cost V 4 bases and J 6 bases, with 13 bases left between them. This CDR3 spans 13 amino acids. Looked up from germline, CDR1 is SGHRS and CDR2 is YFSETQ. Here the CDR3 DNA reads TGCGCCAGCAGCGTTAGGTTTAGCGCTGAAGCTTTCTTT. It specifies CASSVRFSAEAFF.

This clone came up once. CDR3 sequence (DNA): TGTGCCATCAGACCCAGCGGGGGGCGGGCAGATACGCAGTATTTT. Protein product: CAIRPSGGRADTQYF. This chain joins TRBV10-3 and TRBJ2-3, with TRBD2 matching 9 bases. This CDR3 contains 15 residues. Trimming at V came to 6 bases and at J to 4 bases, leaving 8 bases not matched to a gene. In germline, CDR1 is ENHRY, CDR2 SYGVKD.

This chain joins TRBV27 and TRBJ1-1, with 9 positions matching TRBD1. CDR1 and CDR2 (germline): MNHEY, SMNVEV (reference sequence). The V and J ends lost 6 bases and 6 bases, in that order; junction bases with no gene match: 11. CDR3 length: 15 residues. DNA of the CDR3: TGTGCCAGCAGGGACCTCAACAGGGGGCATGCTGAAGCTTTCTTT. It codes for CASRDLNRGHAEAFF.

The chain has TRBV5-4 and TRBJ1-1; D might be TRBD1 (6 bases). The CDR3 length is 13 residues. Deletions cut 4 bases from V and 10 bases from J, with 17 bases between. CDR1 SGHNT and CDR2 YYREEE come from the germline V gene (reference sequence). CDR3 loop: CASSRTGSSGAFF. The DNA of the CDR3 is TGTGCCAGCAGCCGCACAGGGTCTAGTGGAGCTTTCTTT.

The rearrangement joins TRBV15 to TRBJ1-6, with D tentatively TRBD1 (6 bases). The germline V gene has CDR1 LNHNV and CDR2 YYDKDF (reference sequence). The CDR3 covers 14 residues. V dropped 3 bases and J dropped 8 bases, with 11 bases sitting between them. The CDR3 DNA sequence: TGTGCCACCAGCAGGGACAGCCAAGATTCACCCCTCCACTTT. Residues: CATSRDSQDSPLHF.

The genes are TRBV30 and TRBJ1-3, with TRBD1 identical over 10 bases. Unmatched junction bases numbered 12, after V lost 3 bases and J lost 4 bases. Looked up from germline, CDR1 is GTSNPN and CDR2 is SVGIG (reference sequence). This CDR3 region has 17 residues. CDR3 protein: CAWRGTGVRTGGNTIYF. The CDR3 coding sequence is TGTGCCTGGAGGGGGACAGGGGTCAGAACGGGGGGAAACACCATATATTTT.

The chain employs TRBV4-1 and TRBJ1-4; D call uncertain. Germline V gene lookup returns CDR1 MGHRA and CDR2 YSYEKL. The germline V and J ends were trimmed by 4 bases and 5 bases, with 14 bases remaining between them. This CDR3 has 15 amino acids. CDR3 nucleotides: TGCGCCAGCAGCCTTCTCCCTAGTAGAAATGAAAAACTGTTTTTT. Protein: CASSLLPSRNEKLFF.

This clone appeared a single time. The chain has TRBV5-1 and TRBJ2-7; 11 bases match TRBD1. This CDR3 region has 17 residues. V shed 4 bases and J 3 bases; nucleotides not matched to a gene: 12. Germline V lookup: CDR1 SGHRS, CDR2 YFSETQ. CDR3 residues: CASSKEPGQGGIYEQYF. CDR3 DNA: TGCGCCAGCAGCAAAGAGCCGGGACAGGGGGGCATCTACGAGCAGTACTTC.

The V gene is TRBV5-1, the J gene TRBJ2-4; TRBD2 matches 15 bases. V lost 5 bases, J lost 0 bases, and 6 bases stayed unmatched. Germline CDR1 and CDR2: SGHRS and YFSETQ. CDR3 size: 18 residues. CDR3 sequence reads: CASSEGTSGGLAKNIQYF. The DNA of the CDR3 is TGCGCCAGCAGTGAGGGGACTAGCGGGGGGTTAGCCAAAAACATTCAGTACTTC. The whole variable domain, filled in from reference TRBV5-1 and TRBJ2-4, reads KAGVTQTPRYLIKTRGQQVTLSCSPISGHRSVSWYQQTPGQGLQFLFEYFSETQRNKGNFPGRFSGRQFSNSRSEMNVSTLELGDSALYLCASSEGTSGGLAKNIQYFGAGTRLSVL.

J is TRBJ2-1 and V is TRBV12-5; D perhaps matches TRBD1 (6 bases). The CDR3 runs 18 residues. CDR1 is LGHNT and CDR2 is FRNRAP in the germline V gene. The V end lost 2 bases, the J end lost 5 bases, and 22 bases lay between the germline ends. This chain's CDR3 is CASGLLTRTGQRNNEQFF. The CDR3 DNA is TGTGCTAGTGGTTTGCTCACGCGCACTGGACAGAGAAACAATGAGCAGTTCTTC. Using reference TRBV12-5 and TRBJ2-1 for the parts outside the CDR3, the full variable domain is DARVTQTPRHKVTEMGQEVTMRCQPILGHNTVFWYRQTMMQGLELLAYFRNRAPLDDSGMPKDRFSAEMPDATLATLKIQPSEPRDSAVYFCASGLLTRTGQRNNEQFFGPGTRLTVL.

V and J are TRBV4-2 and TRBJ2-2; a weak D match, TRBD1 (5 bases). V dropped 0 bases and J dropped 1 base, with 18 bases sitting between them. Germline values: CDR1 LGHNA, CDR2 YNFKEQ. The CDR3 sequence is 19 residues long. The DNA of the CDR3 is TGTGCCAGCAGCCAAGATCTTTGGGGCAGGACGGGGAACACCGGGGAGCTGTTTTTT. It is translated as CASSQDLWGRTGNTGELFF.

The chain has TRBV6-4 and TRBJ1-6; 8 positions agree with TRBD1. Trimming took 7 bases from V and 1 from J; bases not matched to a gene: 12. Germline values: CDR1 MRHNA, CDR2 SNTAGT. The CDR3 totals 18 residues. CDR3 protein: CASTLDRAIGSYNSPLHF. As DNA, the CDR3 is TGTGCCAGCACCCTGGACAGGGCGATAGGGTCCTATAATTCACCCCTCCACTTT.

The DNA of the CDR3 is TGTGCCAGCAGCCGGGCAGGGCTAGCGGGGATATACGAGCAGTACTTC. Protein: CASSRAGLAGIYEQYF. The chain combines TRBV14 with TRBJ2-7, with TRBD2 matching 9 bases. Trimming cost V 4 bases and J 4 bases; bases outside gene matches: 11. The germline gives CDR1 SGHDN, CDR2 FVKESK. This CDR3 has 16 amino acids. The whole variable domain, filled in from reference TRBV14 and TRBJ2-7, reads EAGVTQFPSHSVIEKGQTVTLRCDPISGHDNLYWYRRVMGKEIKFLLHFVKESKQDESGMPNNRFLAERTGGTYSTLKVQPAELEDSGVYFCASSRAGLAGIYEQYFGPGTRLTVT.

The genes are TRBV7-9 and TRBJ2-2, with TRBD2 matching over 12 bases. V lost 5 bases and J lost 6; bases outside the gene matches: 4. Germline CDR1 is SEHNR and CDR2 is FQNEAQ (reference sequence). CDR3 length equals 15 residues. The CDR3 protein is CASSRTSGVSGELFF. DNA of the CDR3: TGTGCCAGCAGCCGGACTAGCGGGGTTTCCGGGGAGCTGTTTTTT.

This clone showed up just once. This chain joins TRBV11-3 and TRBJ2-5; D unresolved. Germline V gives CDR1 SGHNT, CDR2 YENEEA. V dropped 5 bases and J dropped 5 bases, with 18 bases sitting between them. CDR3 size: 15 residues. CDR3 region: CASSLRSIAFETQYF. DNA for the CDR3: TGTGCCAGCAGCCTAAGGAGCATAGCCTTTGAGACCCAGTACTTC.

This chain joins TRBV19 and TRBJ1-1; 7 nucleotides agree with TRBD1. This CDR3 is 15 amino acids long. Germline-derived CDR1 and CDR2 are LNHDA and SQIVND (reference sequence). Unmatched junction bases numbered 8, after V lost 6 bases and J lost 1 base. This chain's CDR3 is CASSLRTGRNTEAFF. The CDR3 DNA reads as TGTGCCAGTAGCCTTCGGACAGGTAGGAACACTGAAGCTTTCTTT. Full variable domain (rest looked up from reference TRBV19 and TRBJ1-1): DGGITQSPKYLFRKEGQNVTLSCEQNLNHDAMYWYRQDPGQGLRLIYYSQIVNDFQKGDIAEGYSVSREKKESFPLTVTSAQKNPTAFYLCASSLRTGRNTEAFFGQGTRLTVV.

CDR3 in DNA: TGCAGCGTTCAGGAGAACACTGAAGCTTTCTTT. Translated, it gives CSVQENTEAFF. The V gene is TRBV29-1, the J gene TRBJ1-1; D ambiguous. Deletions cut 5 bases from V and 1 base from J, with 5 bases between. The CDR3 length is 11 residues. Germline CDR1 and CDR2: SQVTM and ANQGSEA.

This clone was observed a single time. The chain is built from TRBV6-1 and TRBJ2-7, with D uncertain. With 3 bases removed from V and 0 bases from J, the gap between germline ends came to 9 bases. The CDR3 consists of 14 residues. The germline CDR1 and CDR2 sequences are MNHNS and SASEGT. The CDR3 loop reads CASSDDFSSYEQYF. The CDR3 nucleotides read TGTGCCAGCAGTGATGACTTCAGCTCCTACGAGCAGTACTTC.